Below, 22 T cell receptor beta chains from the same sample are listed, as sequenced in a study of radiation and T cells in renal cell carcinoma. Method: immunoSEQ multiplex PCR; TCRdb's copy keeps in-frame clones and lacks some. This table holds over 120,000 clones, around nine tenths found once. Time point in this sample: baseline pretreatment blood. Treatment specified: 15 Gy SBRT to primary tumor, nephrectomy 4 weeks later. The sample consisted of blood, taken from a patient whose treatment included radiotherapy and nephrectomy. These receptor sequences come from a woman aged 50 to 60 with renal cell carcinoma.

This chain joins TRBV5-5 and TRBJ2-7; D ambiguous. V was cut by 2 bases and J by 6 bases, with 9 bases left in between. The CDR3 has 12 amino acids. In germline, CDR1 is SGHKS, CDR2 YYEKEE (reference sequence). CDR3 sequence: CASSLDVVEQYF. The CDR3 region has the DNA TGTGCCAGCAGCTTAGATGTGGTCGAGCAGTACTTC.

The sample holds a few counts of this clone. This rearrangement joins TRBV11-3 to TRBJ1-1; D is unresolved. Germline CDR1 and CDR2: SGHNT and YENEEA. Trimming stripped 8 bases from V and 1 base from J, with 11 bases between. The CDR3 runs 13 residues. CDR3 region: CASSQSGNTEAFF. The CDR3 DNA reads TGTGCCAGCTCCCAATCGGGGAACACTGAAGCTTTCTTT.

The chain is built from TRBV9 and TRBJ2-1, with unresolved D. Per germline, CDR1 SGDLS and CDR2 YYNGEE. V was shortened by 1 base and J by 5 bases, with 10 bases between the two germline ends. This CDR3 has 14 amino acids. In nucleotides, the CDR3 is TGTGCCAGCAGCGTAAGAGGAGATGACAATGAGCAGTTCTTC. Encoded protein: CASSVRGDDNEQFF.

The rearrangement uses TRBV4-1 and TRBJ2-5; 12 bases align to TRBD2. The J segment lost 5 bases and the V segment lost 1 base, leaving 5 bases of the junction unmatched. Germline V gene data show CDR1 as MGHRA and CDR2 as YSYEKL. The length of the CDR3 is 16 residues. The CDR3 bases are TGCGCCAGCAGCCAAGGCCTAGCGGGGGGGCAGGAGACCCAGTACTTC. Translated, it gives CASSQGLAGGQETQYF.

The CDR3 region is CASSSGQGPTDTQYF. DNA of the CDR3: TGTGCCAGCAGCTCTGGACAGGGGCCCACAGATACGCAGTATTTT. The V gene is TRBV7-9, the J gene TRBJ2-3; 9 positions match TRBD1. The V and J ends lost 4 bases and 2 bases, in that order; junction bases with no gene match: 4. Germline V gene data show CDR1 as SEHNR and CDR2 as FQNEAQ (reference sequence). CDR3 length: 15 residues.

V and J are TRBV11-2 and TRBJ2-7, with 7 bases matching TRBD1. The CDR3 sequence is 15 residues long. Germline trimming cut 6 bases from V and 9 bases from J; bases unmatched to any gene: 17. Germline-derived CDR1 and CDR2 are SGHAT and FQNNGV. The CDR3 bases are TGTGCCAGCAGTCTTAGCCTGGTGACAGGGAAGGGGCAGTACTTC. Translating gives CASSLSLVTGKGQYF.

The rearrangement joins TRBV19 to TRBJ1-6; D perhaps matches TRBD1 (5 bases). Germline assignment: CDR1 LNHDA and CDR2 SQIVND (reference sequence). The CDR3 covers 15 residues. The V end was cut by 4 bases, the J end by 0 bases, with 7 bases between. The CDR3 DNA reads TGTGCCAGTAGTACAGGGAGCTCCTATAATTCACCCCTCCACTTT. It yields the protein CASSTGSSYNSPLHF.

The chain employs TRBV27 and TRBJ2-7, with D possibly matching TRBD1 (6 bases). The germline CDR1 and CDR2 sequences are MNHEY and SMNVEV (reference sequence). This CDR3 has 16 residues. The V end was cut by 7 bases, the J end by 4 bases, with 23 bases between. CDR3 coding DNA: TGTGCCAGCACCAAGGCCGGGACACCTGCCTTATACGAGCAGTACTTC. This codes for CASTKAGTPALYEQYF.

V gene TRBV11-1 combines with J gene TRBJ2-3; a possible D gene is TRBD2 (5 bases). Germline lookup yields CDR1 SGHAT and CDR2 FQDESV (reference sequence). The length of the CDR3 is 14 residues. Trimming removed 5 bases at V and 1 base at J, with 10 bases between. The CDR3 DNA reads TGTGCCAGCAGCCTTTCCGGGGGCACAGATACGCAGTATTTT. Amino acid sequence: CASSLSGGTDTQYF.

This chain connects TRBV5-1 to TRBJ2-2; D possibly corresponds to TRBD2 (5 bases). The ends were cut back, 2 bases at V and 3 bases at J, with 5 bases in the middle. CDR1 is SGHRS and CDR2 is YFSETQ in the germline V gene. This CDR3 has 13 residues. The CDR3 DNA sequence: TGCGCCAGCAGCTTCGGGGACACCGGGGAGCTGTTTTTT. Encoded protein: CASSFGDTGELFF.

The J gene is TRBJ1-1, the V gene TRBV5-6; D is unclear. V lost 3 bases, J lost 0 bases, and 9 bases lay in between. There are 14 residues in the CDR3. Germline CDR1 reads SGHDT; CDR2 reads YYEEEE. CDR3 in amino acids: CASSWAELNTEAFF. In nucleotides, the CDR3 is TGTGCCAGCAGCTGGGCGGAGCTGAACACTGAAGCTTTCTTT.

A single count supports this clone. This chain connects TRBV29-1 to TRBJ2-1; D gene ambiguous. Looked up from germline, CDR1 is SQVTM and CDR2 is ANQGSEA. The V gene lost 4 bases and the J gene lost 6 bases, with 7 bases spanning the gap. The CDR3 contains 11 residues. The CDR3 DNA is TGCAGCGTTGGAGTCGGCAATGAGCAGTTCTTC. Translated, it gives CSVGVGNEQFF.

V and J are TRBV9 and TRBJ1-6; D is perhaps TRBD1 (6 bases). Germline CDR1 SGDLS, CDR2 YYNGEE. The CDR3 length is 15 residues. V was clipped by 4 bases and J by 5 bases, with 13 bases between them. DNA of the CDR3: TGTGCCAGCAGCCCCCGGGACATGAATAATTCACCCCTCCACTTT. Translation gives CASSPRDMNNSPLHF.

The gene calls are TRBV7-3 and TRBJ2-3; weak D call: TRBD2 (5 bases). This CDR3 is 15 amino acids long. The V gene's germline CDR1 is SGHTA and CDR2 FQGTGA. Trimming removed 5 bases at V and 0 bases at J, with 12 bases between. The CDR3 DNA is TGTGCCAGCAGCCCGGGGAGCCTCAGCACAGATACGCAGTATTTT. It encodes CASSPGSLSTDTQYF.

The chain carries TRBV5-6 and TRBJ1-2; D is uncertain. CDR1 is SGHDT and CDR2 is YYEEEE in the germline V gene. The CDR3 is 15 residues long. The V end was cut by 0 bases, the J end by 3 bases, with 12 bases between. The CDR3 here is CASSLGANWDYGYTF. CDR3 nucleotide sequence: TGTGCCAGCAGCTTGGGGGCCAACTGGGACTATGGCTACACCTTC.

This clone was detected only a few times. V is TRBV9 and J is TRBJ2-3, with a possible D match to TRBD2 (6 bases). The CDR3 spans 14 residues. V gave up 3 bases and J gave up 8 bases, with 16 bases separating them. The germline V gene has CDR1 SGDLS and CDR2 YYNGEE. CDR3 protein: CASSGRTGGGTQYF. CDR3 nucleotides: TGTGCCAGCAGCGGCCGGACTGGGGGAGGTACGCAGTATTTT.

The chain carries TRBV21-1 and TRBJ2-1. TRBV21-1 is annotated as a pseudogene. This CDR3 is built from 14 residues. The CDR3 coding sequence is TGTGCCAGCAGCAAAGCGGGGTTCCACAATGAGCAGTTCTTC. Encoded protein: CASSKAGFHNEQFF.

The V call is TRBV7-3, the J call TRBJ2-7; 9 bases map to TRBD1. The germline V gene has CDR1 SGHTA and CDR2 FQGTGA. The CDR3 is 14 residues long. Trimming removed 5 bases from V and 1 base from J; junction bases left unmatched: 3. CDR3 nucleotides: TGTGCCAGCAGCCCCGGGACAGGGTCCTACGAGCAGTACTTC. As protein: CASSPGTGSYEQYF.

This CDR3 is CASSLGGPTGELFF. The CDR3 DNA reads as TGTGCCAGCAGCTTGGGGGGGCCCACCGGGGAGCTGTTTTTT. The chain joins TRBV11-3 to TRBJ2-2; D perhaps matches TRBD2 (7 bases). CDR1 is SGHNT and CDR2 is YENEEA in the germline V gene. V dropped 3 bases and J dropped 4 bases, with 9 bases sitting between them. This CDR3 has 14 amino acids. The entire variable domain, with the rest obtained from reference TRBV11-3 and TRBJ2-2, is as follows: EAGVVQSPRYKIIEKKQPVAFWCNPISGHNTLYWYLQNLGQGPELLIRYENEEAVDDSQLPKDRFSAERLKGVDSTLKIQPAELGDSAVYLCASSLGGPTGELFFGEGSRLTVL.

The chain recombines TRBV2 with TRBJ1-1; 7 bases are shared with TRBD1. The J segment lost 5 bases and the V segment lost 4 bases, leaving 10 bases of the junction unmatched. Germline CDR1 is SNHLY and CDR2 is FYNNEI. This CDR3 is built from 15 residues. CDR3 in DNA: TGTGCCAGCAGTGTATTTCCGACAGGGACGACTGAAGCTTTCTTT. Translation gives CASSVFPTGTTEAFF.

The chain links TRBV5-1 to TRBJ2-3; D unresolved. The germline V and J ends were trimmed by 3 bases and 1 base, with 6 bases remaining between them. The germline V gene encodes CDR1 SGHRS and CDR2 YFSETQ. CDR3 size: 13 residues. CDR3 DNA sequence: TGCGCCAGCAGCTCTCAGGGCACAGATACGCAGTATTTT. This sequence encodes CASSSQGTDTQYF.

The J gene is TRBJ1-4, the V gene TRBV6-1; a weak D match, TRBD1 (5 bases). The CDR3 has 15 amino acids. The germline CDR1 and CDR2 sequences are MNHNS and SASEGT. Deletions cut 0 bases from V and 7 bases from J, with 12 bases between. The CDR3 DNA is TGTGCCAGCAGTGAAGCGCACTCGGGGGGTGAAAAACTGTTTTTT. Protein product: CASSEAHSGGEKLFF.